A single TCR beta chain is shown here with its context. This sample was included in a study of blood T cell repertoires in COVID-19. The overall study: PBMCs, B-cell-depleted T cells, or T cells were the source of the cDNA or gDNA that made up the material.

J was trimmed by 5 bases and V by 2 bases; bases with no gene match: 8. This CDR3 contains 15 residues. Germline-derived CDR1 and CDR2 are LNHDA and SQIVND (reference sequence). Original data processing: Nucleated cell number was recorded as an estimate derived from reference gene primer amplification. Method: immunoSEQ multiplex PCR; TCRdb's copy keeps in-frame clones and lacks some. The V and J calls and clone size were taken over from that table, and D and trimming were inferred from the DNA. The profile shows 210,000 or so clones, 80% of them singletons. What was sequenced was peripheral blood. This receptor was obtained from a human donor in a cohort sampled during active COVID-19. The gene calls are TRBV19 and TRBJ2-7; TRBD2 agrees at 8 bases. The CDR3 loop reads CASSIRGTSSDEQYF. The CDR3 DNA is TGTGCCAGTAGTATAAGGGGGACTAGTTCGGACGAGCAGTACTTC.